Reported below is one T cell receptor (beta chain). Its antigen is undetermined. CD4+ and CD8+ T cells were sorted from PBMCs stained for CD3, CD4 and CD8. This sample is drawn from a study of CD8+ T cells in alopecia areata. Whole-study context: Those treated were given oral tofacitinib at 5 to 10 mg twice daily. Tofacitinib ran for 6 to 18 months before 6 months off drug.

Broader study findings: TCRs were shared less clearly across patients than in mice, possibly for HLA-related reasons.

Germline CDR1 is SGHRS and CDR2 is YFSETQ. Unmatched junction bases numbered 4, after V lost 4 bases and J lost 5 bases. There are 14 residues in the CDR3. RNA was extracted and reverse transcribed into cDNA as the sequencing template. Sequencing used immunoSEQ multiplex PCR; TCRdb keeps in-frame clones, though not all of them. This table has 200,000 to 250,000 clones, roughly two thirds appearing once. The genes are TRBV5-1 and TRBJ2-3; 10 bases match TRBD1. The starting material was CD4+ T cells sorted from blood, obtained at week 0. The sequence was collected from a human donor with alopecia areata. CDR3 amino acids: CASSVGQGRDTQYF. The CDR3 region has the DNA TGCGCCAGCAGCGTGGGACAGGGGAGAGATACGCAGTATTTT.